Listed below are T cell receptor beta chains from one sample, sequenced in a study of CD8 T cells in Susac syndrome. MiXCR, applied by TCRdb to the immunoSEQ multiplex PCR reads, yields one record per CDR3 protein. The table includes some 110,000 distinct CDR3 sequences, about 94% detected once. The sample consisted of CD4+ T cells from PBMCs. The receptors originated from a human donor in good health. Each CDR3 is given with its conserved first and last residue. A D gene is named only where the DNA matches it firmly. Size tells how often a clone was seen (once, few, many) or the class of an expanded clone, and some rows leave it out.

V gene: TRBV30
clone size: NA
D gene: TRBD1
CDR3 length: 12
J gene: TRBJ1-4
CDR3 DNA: TGTGCCTACACCGGGACAGTCGGAAAACTGTTTTTT
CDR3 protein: CAYTGTVGKLFF

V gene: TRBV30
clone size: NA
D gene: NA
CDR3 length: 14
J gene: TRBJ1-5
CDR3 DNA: TGTGCCTGGAGTGTAAAGGGGGGAGGTCAGCCCCAGCATTTT
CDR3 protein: CAWSVKGGGQPQHF

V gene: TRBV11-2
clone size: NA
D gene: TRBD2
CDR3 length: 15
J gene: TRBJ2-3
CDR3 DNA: TGTGCCAGCAGCTTACTAGCGGGTAGCACAGATACGCAGTATTTT
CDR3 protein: CASSLLAGSTDTQYF

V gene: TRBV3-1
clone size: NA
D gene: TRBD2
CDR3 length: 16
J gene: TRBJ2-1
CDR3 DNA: TGTGCCAGCAGCCATTGGGCGGGAGGCAGTCCAAGGGAGCAGTTCTTC
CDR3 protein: CASSHWAGGSPREQFF

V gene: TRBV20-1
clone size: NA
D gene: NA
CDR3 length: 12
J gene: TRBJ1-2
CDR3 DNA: TGCAGTGCCGAAGCCCGAACCTATGGCTACACCTTC
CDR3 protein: CSAEARTYGYTF

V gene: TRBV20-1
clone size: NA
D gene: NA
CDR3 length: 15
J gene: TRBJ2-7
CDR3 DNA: TGCAGTGCTAGAAATTTTGAGGGAGTGGGAACTCAGCAGTACTTC
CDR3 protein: CSARNFEGVGTQQYF

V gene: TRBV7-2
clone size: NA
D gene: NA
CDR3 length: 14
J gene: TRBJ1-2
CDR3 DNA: TGTGCCAGCAGCCTCGGGGGCGGAACCCTCGGCTACACCTTC
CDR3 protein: CASSLGGGTLGYTF

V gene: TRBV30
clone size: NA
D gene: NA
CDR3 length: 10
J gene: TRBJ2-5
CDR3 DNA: TGTGCCTGGAAGCGGGAGACCCAGTACTTC
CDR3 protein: CAWKRETQYF

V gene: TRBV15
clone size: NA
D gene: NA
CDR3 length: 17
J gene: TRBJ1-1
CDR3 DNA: TGTGCCACTAAGAAAGAGCCCACTCGATCTTATAACACTGAAGCTTTCTTT
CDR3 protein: CATKKEPTRSYNTEAFF

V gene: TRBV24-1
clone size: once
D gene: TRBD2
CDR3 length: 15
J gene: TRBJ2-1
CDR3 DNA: TGTGCCACCAGTGACCCGACTAGCGGTAACAATGAGCAGTTCTTC
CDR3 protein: CATSDPTSGNNEQFF

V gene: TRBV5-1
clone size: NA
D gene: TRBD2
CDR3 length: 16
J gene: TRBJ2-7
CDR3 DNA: TGCGCCAGCAGCTTCGCCTCCCTAGCGGGGCTCTACGAGCAGTACTTC
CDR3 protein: CASSFASLAGLYEQYF

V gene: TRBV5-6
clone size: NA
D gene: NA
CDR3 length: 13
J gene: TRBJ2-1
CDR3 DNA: TGTGCCAGCACCCGGGTAAATTACAATGAGCAGTTCTTC
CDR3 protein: CASTRVNYNEQFF

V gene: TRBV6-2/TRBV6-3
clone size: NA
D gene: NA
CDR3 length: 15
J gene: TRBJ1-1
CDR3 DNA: TGTGCCAGCAGTTACCCTTCCACGAGGAACACTGAAGCTTTCTTT
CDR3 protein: CASSYPSTRNTEAFF

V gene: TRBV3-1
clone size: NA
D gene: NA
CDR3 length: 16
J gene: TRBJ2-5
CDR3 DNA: TGTGCCAGCAGCCAAGGTTTTCTTGCAGGGGACGAGACCCAGTACTTC
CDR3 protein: CASSQGFLAGDETQYF

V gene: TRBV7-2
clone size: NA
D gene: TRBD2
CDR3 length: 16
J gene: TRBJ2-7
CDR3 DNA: TGTGCCAGCAGCTTAGCGGGCAGGCGGGGGAGCTACGAGCAGTACTTC
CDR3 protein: CASSLAGRRGSYEQYF

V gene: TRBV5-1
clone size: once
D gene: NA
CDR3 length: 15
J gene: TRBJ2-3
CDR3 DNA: TGCGCCAGCAGCTTGCGAGGGTACGGGACAGATACGCAGTATTTT
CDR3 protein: CASSLRGYGTDTQYF

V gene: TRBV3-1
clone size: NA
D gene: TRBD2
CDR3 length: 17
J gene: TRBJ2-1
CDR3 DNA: TGTGCCAGCAGCCCCCGACTAGCGGGGCAGTCCTACAATGAGCAGTTCTTC
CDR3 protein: CASSPRLAGQSYNEQFF

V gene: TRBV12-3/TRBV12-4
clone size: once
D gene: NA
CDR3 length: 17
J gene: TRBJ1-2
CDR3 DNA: TGTGCCAGCAGTTTCTACCCAAGTCGGCGGGGGGACTATGGCTACACCTTC
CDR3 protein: CASSFYPSRRGDYGYTF

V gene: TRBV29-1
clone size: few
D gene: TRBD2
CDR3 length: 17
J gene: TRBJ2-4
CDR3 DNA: TGCAGCGTTGAAGATAGGGGTAGCGGGATGGCCAAAAACATTCAGTACTTC
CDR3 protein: CSVEDRGSGMAKNIQYF

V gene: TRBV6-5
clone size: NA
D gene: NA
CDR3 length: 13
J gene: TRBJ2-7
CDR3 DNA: TGTGCCAGCAGGGAACGGGGTCCCTACGAGCAGTACTTC
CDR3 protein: CASRERGPYEQYF

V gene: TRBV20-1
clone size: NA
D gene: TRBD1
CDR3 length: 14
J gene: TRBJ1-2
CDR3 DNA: TGCAGTGCTCGTCCGGGACAGGGGAACTATGGCTACACCTTC
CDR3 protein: CSARPGQGNYGYTF

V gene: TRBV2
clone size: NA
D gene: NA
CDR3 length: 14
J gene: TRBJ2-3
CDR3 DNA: TGTGCCAGCAGACCTATCGGACTCAAAGATACGCAGTATTTT
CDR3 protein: CASRPIGLKDTQYF

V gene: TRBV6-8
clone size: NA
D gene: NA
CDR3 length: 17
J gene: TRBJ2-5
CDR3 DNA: TGTGCCAGCTGCTTCCCCCCCCGGGCGGGAATGAGGGAGACCCAGTACTTC
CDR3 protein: CASCFPPRAGMRETQYF

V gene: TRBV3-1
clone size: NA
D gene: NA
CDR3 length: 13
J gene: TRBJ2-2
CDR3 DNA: TGTGCCAGCAGCCCTTATAAAACCGGGGAGCTGTTTTTT
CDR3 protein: CASSPYKTGELFF

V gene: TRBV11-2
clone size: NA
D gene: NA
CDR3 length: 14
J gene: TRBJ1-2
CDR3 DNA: TGTGCCAGCAGCTTAGTGTCTGGGCGGGCTGGCTACACCTTC
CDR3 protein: CASSLVSGRAGYTF

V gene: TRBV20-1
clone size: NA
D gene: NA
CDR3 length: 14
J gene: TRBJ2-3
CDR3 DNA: TGCAGTGCTTATGACAGGATCGGGACAGATACGCAGTATTTT
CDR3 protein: CSAYDRIGTDTQYF

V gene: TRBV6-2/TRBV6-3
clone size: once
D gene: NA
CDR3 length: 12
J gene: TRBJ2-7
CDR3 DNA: TGTGCCAGCATGGGACTTCACTACGAGCAGTACTTC
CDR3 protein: CASMGLHYEQYF

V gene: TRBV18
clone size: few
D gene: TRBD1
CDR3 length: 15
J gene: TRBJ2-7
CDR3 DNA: TGTGCCAGCTCACCAACTATGACAGGGGCGCGGGAGCAGTACTTC
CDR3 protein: CASSPTMTGAREQYF

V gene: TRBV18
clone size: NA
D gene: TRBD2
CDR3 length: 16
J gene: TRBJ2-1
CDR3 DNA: TGTGCCAGCTCACCACCCTCGGATAGCGGGAGAGATGAGCAGTTCTTC
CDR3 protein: CASSPPSDSGRDEQFF

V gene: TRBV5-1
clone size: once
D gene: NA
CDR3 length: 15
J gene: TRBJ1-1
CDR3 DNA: TGCGCCAGCAGCTCCCTGGTGGGGGCGGACACTGAAGCTTTCTTT
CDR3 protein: CASSSLVGADTEAFF

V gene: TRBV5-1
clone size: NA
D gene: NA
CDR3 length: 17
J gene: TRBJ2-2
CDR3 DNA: TGCGCCAGCAGCTTGACGCCGGGACAAACTTTCACCGGGGAGCTGTTTTTT
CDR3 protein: CASSLTPGQTFTGELFF

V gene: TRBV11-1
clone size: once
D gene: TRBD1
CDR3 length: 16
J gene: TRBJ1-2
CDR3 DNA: TGTGCCAGCAGCCTCCGGTTTCGGGACAGAGAAGATGGCTACACCTTC
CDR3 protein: CASSLRFRDREDGYTF

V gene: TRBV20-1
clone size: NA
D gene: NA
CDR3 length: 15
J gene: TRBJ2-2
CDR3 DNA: TGCAGTGCTAGATCGCGGGTACCGAACACCGGGGAGCTGTTTTTT
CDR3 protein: CSARSRVPNTGELFF

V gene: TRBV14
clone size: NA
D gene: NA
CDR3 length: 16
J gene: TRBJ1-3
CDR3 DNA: TGTGCCAGCAGCCATCCGGGACGGGGCTCTGGAAACACCATATATTTT
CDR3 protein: CASSHPGRGSGNTIYF

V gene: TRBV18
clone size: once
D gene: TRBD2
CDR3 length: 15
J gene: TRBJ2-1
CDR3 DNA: TGTGCCAGCTCACCACCCTCCGCTAGCGGGAATGAGCAGTTCTTC
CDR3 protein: CASSPPSASGNEQFF

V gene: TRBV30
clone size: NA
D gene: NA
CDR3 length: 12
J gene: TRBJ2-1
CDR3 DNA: TGTGCCTGGAGCGCGTCTGACAATGAGCAGTTCTTC
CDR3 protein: CAWSASDNEQFF

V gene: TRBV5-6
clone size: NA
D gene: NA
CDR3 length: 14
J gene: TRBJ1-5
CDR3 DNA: TGTGCCAGCAGCTTACGGGGCTTCAATCAGCCCCAGCATTTT
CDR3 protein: CASSLRGFNQPQHF

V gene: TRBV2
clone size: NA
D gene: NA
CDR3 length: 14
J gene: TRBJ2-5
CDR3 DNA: TGTGCCAGCAGGGATCCCAGGGGTGATGAGACCCAGTACTTC
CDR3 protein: CASRDPRGDETQYF

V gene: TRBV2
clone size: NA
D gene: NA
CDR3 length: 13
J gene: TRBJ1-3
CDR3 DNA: TGTGCCAGCAGTGGGTACTCTGGAAACACCATATATTTT
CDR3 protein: CASSGYSGNTIYF

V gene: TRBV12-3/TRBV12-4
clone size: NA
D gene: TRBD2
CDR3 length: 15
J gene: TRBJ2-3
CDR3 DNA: TGTGCCAGCAGCCTACTAGCGGGAGATCTGGGTACGCAGTATTTT
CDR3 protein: CASSLLAGDLGTQYF

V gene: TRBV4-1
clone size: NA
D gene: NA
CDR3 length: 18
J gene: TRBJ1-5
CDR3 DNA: TGCGCCAGCAGCCAAGATCTTGGCAGGACCAGAAGCAATCAGCCCCAGCATTTT
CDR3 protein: CASSQDLGRTRSNQPQHF

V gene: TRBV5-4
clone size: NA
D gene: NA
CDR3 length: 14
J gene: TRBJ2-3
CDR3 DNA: TGTGCCAGCAGCACACAGGGTGTTGCCGATACGCAGTATTTT
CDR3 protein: CASSTQGVADTQYF

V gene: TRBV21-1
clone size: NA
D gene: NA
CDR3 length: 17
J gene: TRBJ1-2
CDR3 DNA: TGTGCCAGCAGCAAAGAGGGGGGCCCCTCCGGGTCCTATGGCTACACCTTC
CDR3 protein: CASSKEGGPSGSYGYTF